Reported below is one T cell receptor (beta chain). The antigen is undetermined. The sample carries other DNA sequences with the same CDR3. Sequencing was performed with immunoSEQ multiplex PCR; in TCRdb, only in-frame clones are kept and a portion is missing. The profile shows some 2 million clones, about 95% of them singletons. The sample belongs to a study of shared clonotypes between healthy human individuals. Looking at the study overall: CD4 naive and CD4 memory each took three plates per donor, while CD8 naive took two and CD8 memory one. Study findings and constraints: Generation probability values for non-shared clonotypes were lower than those for clonotypes shared by all four donors.

Germline-derived CDR1 and CDR2 are SGHAT and FQNNGV. Trimming left V 3 bases short and J 0 bases short, with 3 bases between. The CDR3 extends over 12 amino acids. CD45RO-negative, CCR7-positively selected cells formed the naive CD8 fraction, excluding terminally differentiated effector memory CD45RA+ cells. Material for sequencing was naive CD8+ T cells sorted from blood. This sequence originates from a man aged 18-30 years in good health. V usage is TRBV11-2 and J usage is TRBJ2-7; D is undetermined. This CDR3 reads CASSFGSYEQYF. The CDR3 bases are TGTGCCAGCAGCTTCGGCTCCTACGAGCAGTACTTC.